The 10 T cell receptor beta chains in this list originate from one sample, sequenced in a study of cytomegalovirus exposure and HLA in healthy donors. Only in-frame clones appear in the TCRdb table, and some are missing; sequencing was by immunoSEQ multiplex PCR. The sample lists 120,000 or so clones; almost 90% were seen once. Specimen: PBMCs. The receptors were gathered from a man aged 25 to 45 in good health and CMV-seronegative.

As DNA, the CDR3 is TGTGCCAGCAGCCCCAACGTACTAGCGGCCTACGAGCAGTACTTC. The encoded protein is CASSPNVLAAYEQYF. This chain links TRBV5-5 with TRBJ2-7, with 8 bases lining up with TRBD2. The CDR3 runs 15 residues. Germline V gene data show CDR1 as SGHKS and CDR2 as YYEKEE (reference sequence). V trimming: 4 bases; J trimming: 2 bases; junction bases outside the gene matches: 8.

A single count supports this clone. CDR3 bases: TGTGCCAGCAGCCGGGCCGGGGGGAGTTCCTACAATGAGCAGTTCTTC. Residues: CASSRAGGSSYNEQFF. This chain uses TRBV5-4 with TRBJ2-1, with 7 bases matching TRBD2. The CDR3 loop spans 16 amino acids. With 4 bases clipped from V and 1 base from J, the junction kept 8 bases outside the gene matches. Germline CDR1 reads SGHNT; CDR2 reads YYREEE (reference sequence).

The rearrangement links TRBV5-3 to TRBJ1-2, with 7 bases that match TRBD1. TRBV5-3 is an ORF, with its function uncertain. Trimming at V came to 8 bases and at J to 7 bases, leaving 23 bases not matched to a gene. CDR3 length equals 17 residues. In DNA form, the CDR3 reads TGTGCCAGTTGGAGAGGAGACAGGGATACATTTTACTGTGGCTACACCTTC. This encodes CASWRGDRDTFYCGYTF.

This rearrangement joins TRBV6-1 to TRBJ2-3; TRBD2 matches at 12 bases. Germline V CDR1 and CDR2: MNHNS, SASEGT. V gave up 6 bases and J gave up 1 base; unmatched junction bases: 2. CDR3 length equals 15 residues. The CDR3 sequence: CASRRLAGGTDTQYF. CDR3 DNA: TGTGCCAGCAGAAGACTAGCGGGAGGCACAGATACGCAGTATTTT.

The genes are TRBV2 and TRBJ1-4; D might be TRBD1 (6 bases). This CDR3 is built from 15 residues. Trimming removed 0 bases at V and 4 bases at J, with 9 bases between. Germline CDR1 is SNHLY and CDR2 is FYNNEI. CDR3 DNA sequence: TGTGCCAGCAGTGAAGCGGGGACAAGTAATGAAAAACTGTTTTTT. Translating gives CASSEAGTSNEKLFF.

CDR3 DNA sequence: TGTGCCAGCAGCACGACCCGGGGAGCTAATGAAAAACTGTTTTTT. It translates to CASSTTRGANEKLFF. V and J are TRBV5-4 and TRBJ1-4; D not resolved. The germline CDR1 and CDR2 sequences are SGHNT and YYREEE (reference sequence). The length of the CDR3 is 15 residues. V dropped 4 bases and J dropped 3 bases, with 13 bases sitting between them.

V gene TRBV27 combines with J gene TRBJ2-7, with 12 bases identical to TRBD1. Trimming at V came to 6 bases and at J to 4 bases, leaving 4 bases not matched to a gene. Per germline, CDR1 MNHEY and CDR2 SMNVEV (reference sequence). This CDR3 comprises 14 residues. CDR3 DNA: TGTGCCAGCAGGGGGACAGGGGGCGGTTACGAGCAGTACTTC. Protein: CASRGTGGGYEQYF.

Written as DNA, the CDR3 is TGTGCCAGCAGCTCGCCGCAACTAGCGGGAGGGCCGGGTGAGCAGTTCTTC. This gives the protein CASSSPQLAGGPGEQFF. The J gene is TRBJ2-1, the V gene TRBV7-6, with 13 bases matching TRBD2. Germline CDR1 and CDR2: SGHVS and FNYEAQ. The CDR3 runs to 17 residues. Losses at the gene ends were 4 bases for V and 9 bases for J; bases not matched to a gene: 12.

The V call is TRBV5-4, the J call TRBJ1-6; D call uncertain. The CDR3 length is 15 residues. Trimming took 4 bases from V and 12 from J, leaving 20 bases between them. Germline loops: CDR1 SGHNT, CDR2 YYREEE (reference sequence). As DNA, the CDR3 is TGTGCCAGCAGCAGCGGACGGGGTGAGTTGAGACCCCTCCACTTT. It encodes CASSSGRGELRPLHF.

This clone showed up just once. V gene TRBV9 combines with J gene TRBJ2-7; TRBD2 agrees at 13 bases. From germline, CDR1 is SGDLS and CDR2 YYNGEE. The CDR3 length is 13 residues. The junction had 4 bases not matched to a gene; V was cut back by 4 bases and J by 9 bases. CDR3 protein: CASSLGLAGWQYF. In DNA, the CDR3 is TGTGCCAGCAGCCTGGGACTAGCGGGGTGGCAGTACTTC.